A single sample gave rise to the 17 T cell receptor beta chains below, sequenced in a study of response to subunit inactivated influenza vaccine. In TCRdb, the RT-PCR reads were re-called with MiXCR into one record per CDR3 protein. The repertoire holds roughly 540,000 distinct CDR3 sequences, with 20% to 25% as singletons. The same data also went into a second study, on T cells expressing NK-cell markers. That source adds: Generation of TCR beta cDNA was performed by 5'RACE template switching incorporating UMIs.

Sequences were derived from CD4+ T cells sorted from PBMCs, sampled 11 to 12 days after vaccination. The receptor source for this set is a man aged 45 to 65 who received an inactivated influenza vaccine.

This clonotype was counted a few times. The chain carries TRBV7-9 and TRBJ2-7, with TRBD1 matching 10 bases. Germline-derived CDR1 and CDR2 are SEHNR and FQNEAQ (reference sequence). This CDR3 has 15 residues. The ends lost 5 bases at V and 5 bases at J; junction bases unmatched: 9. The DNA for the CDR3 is TGTGCCAGCAGCGTCGGGACAGGGGATATCAACGAGCAGTACTTC. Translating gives CASSVGTGDINEQYF.

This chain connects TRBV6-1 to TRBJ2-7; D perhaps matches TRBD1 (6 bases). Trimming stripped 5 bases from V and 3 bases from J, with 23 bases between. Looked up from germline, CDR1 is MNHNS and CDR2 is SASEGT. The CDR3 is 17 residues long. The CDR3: CASSKRQVLSSCYEQYF. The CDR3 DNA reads TGTGCCAGCAGTAAACGACAGGTCTTATCGAGCTGCTACGAGCAGTACTTC.

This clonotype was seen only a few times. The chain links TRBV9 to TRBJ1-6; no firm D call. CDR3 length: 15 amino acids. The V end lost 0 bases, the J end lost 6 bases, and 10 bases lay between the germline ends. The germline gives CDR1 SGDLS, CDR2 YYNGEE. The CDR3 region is CASSVVPTANSPLHF. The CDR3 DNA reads TGTGCCAGCAGCGTAGTGCCCACCGCTAATTCACCCCTCCACTTT. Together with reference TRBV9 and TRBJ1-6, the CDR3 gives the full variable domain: DSGVTQTPKHLITATGQRVTLRCSPRSGDLSVYWYQQSLDQGLQFLIQYYNGEERAKGNILERFSAQQFPDLHSELNLSSLELGDSALYFCASSVVPTANSPLHFGNGTRLTVT.

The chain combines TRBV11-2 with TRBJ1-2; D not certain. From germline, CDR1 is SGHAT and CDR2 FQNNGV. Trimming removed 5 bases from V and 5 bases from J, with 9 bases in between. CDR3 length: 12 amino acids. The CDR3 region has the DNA TGTGCCAGCAGCCCGTCCTATTATGGCTACACCTTC. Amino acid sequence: CASSPSYYGYTF.

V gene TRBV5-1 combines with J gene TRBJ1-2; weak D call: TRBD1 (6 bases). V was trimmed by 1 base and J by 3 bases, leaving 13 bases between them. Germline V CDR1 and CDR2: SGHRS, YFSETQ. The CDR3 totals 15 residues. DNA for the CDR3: TGCGCCAGCAGCTTGTCTAGTGGGGGCGACTATGGCTACACCTTC. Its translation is CASSLSSGGDYGYTF.

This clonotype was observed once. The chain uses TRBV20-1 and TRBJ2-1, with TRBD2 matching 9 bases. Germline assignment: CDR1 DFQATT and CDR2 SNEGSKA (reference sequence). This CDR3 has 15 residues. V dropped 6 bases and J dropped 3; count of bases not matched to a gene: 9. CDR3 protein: CSAYSSGELYNEQFF. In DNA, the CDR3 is TGCAGTGCGTACTCTAGCGGGGAACTCTACAATGAGCAGTTCTTC.

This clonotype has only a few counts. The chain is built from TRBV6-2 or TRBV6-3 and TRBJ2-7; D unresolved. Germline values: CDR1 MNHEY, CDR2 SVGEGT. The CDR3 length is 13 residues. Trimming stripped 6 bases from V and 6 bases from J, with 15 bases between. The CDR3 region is CASSHLYPGEQYF. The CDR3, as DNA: TGTGCCAGCAGCCACCTCTATCCAGGCGAGCAGTACTTC.

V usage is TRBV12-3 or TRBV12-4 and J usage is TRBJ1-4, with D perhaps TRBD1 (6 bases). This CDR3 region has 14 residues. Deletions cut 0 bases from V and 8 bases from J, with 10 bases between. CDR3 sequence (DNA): TGTGCCAGCAGTTTAGCAGGGGGAAGCGAAAAACTGTTTTTT. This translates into CASSLAGGSEKLFF.

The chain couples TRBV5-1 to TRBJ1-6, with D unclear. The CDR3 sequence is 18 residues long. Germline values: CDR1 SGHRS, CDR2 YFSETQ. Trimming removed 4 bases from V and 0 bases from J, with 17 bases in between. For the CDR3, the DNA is TGCGCCAGCAGCCCAGGCCCCACCCTGAGCTCCTATAATTCACCCCTCCACTTT. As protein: CASSPGPTLSSYNSPLHF.

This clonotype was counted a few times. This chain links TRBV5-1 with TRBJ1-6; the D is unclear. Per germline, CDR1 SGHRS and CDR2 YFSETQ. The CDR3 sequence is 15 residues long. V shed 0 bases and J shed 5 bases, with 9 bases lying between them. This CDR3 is CASSLEGSNNSPLHF. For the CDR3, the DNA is TGCGCCAGCAGCTTGGAGGGCAGTAATAATTCACCCCTCCACTTT.

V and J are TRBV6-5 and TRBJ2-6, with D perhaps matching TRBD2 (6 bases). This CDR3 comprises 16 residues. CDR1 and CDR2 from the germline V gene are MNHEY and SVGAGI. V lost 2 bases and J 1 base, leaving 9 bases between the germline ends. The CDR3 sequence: CASSYVRGSGANVLTF. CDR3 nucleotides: TGTGCCAGCAGTTACGTTCGGGGGTCTGGGGCCAACGTCCTGACTTTC.

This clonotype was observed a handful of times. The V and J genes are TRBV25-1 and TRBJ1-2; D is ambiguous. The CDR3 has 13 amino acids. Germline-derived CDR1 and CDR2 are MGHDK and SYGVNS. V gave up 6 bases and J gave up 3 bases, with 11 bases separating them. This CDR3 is CASREREDYGYTF. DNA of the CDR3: TGTGCCAGCAGGGAGAGGGAGGACTATGGCTACACCTTC.

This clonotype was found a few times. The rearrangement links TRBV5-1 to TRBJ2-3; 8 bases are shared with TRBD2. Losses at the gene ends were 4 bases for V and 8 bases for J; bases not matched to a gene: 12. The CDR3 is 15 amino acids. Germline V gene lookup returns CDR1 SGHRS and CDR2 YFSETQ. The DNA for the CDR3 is TGCGCCAGCAGCCTAACGACGGGGGGGCAAGGTACGCAGTATTTT. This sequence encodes CASSLTTGGQGTQYF.

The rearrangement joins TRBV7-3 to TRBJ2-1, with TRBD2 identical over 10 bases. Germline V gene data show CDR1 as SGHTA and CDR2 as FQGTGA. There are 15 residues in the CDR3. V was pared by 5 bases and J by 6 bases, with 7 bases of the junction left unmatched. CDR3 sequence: CASSPRIAGGNEQFF. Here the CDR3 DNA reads TGTGCCAGCAGCCCCCGGATAGCGGGAGGCAATGAGCAGTTCTTC.

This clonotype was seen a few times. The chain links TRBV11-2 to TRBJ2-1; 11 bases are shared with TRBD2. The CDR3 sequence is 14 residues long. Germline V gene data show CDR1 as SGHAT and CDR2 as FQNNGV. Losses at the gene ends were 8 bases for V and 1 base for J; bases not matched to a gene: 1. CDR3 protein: CASASGGSYNEQFF. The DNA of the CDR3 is TGTGCCAGCGCTAGCGGGGGGTCCTACAATGAGCAGTTCTTC.

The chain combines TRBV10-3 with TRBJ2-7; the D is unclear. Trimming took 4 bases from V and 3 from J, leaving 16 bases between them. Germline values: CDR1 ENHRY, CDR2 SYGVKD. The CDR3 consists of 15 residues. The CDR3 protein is CAISGTAVGFYEQYF. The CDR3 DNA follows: TGTGCCATCAGTGGCACAGCCGTAGGCTTCTACGAGCAGTACTTC.

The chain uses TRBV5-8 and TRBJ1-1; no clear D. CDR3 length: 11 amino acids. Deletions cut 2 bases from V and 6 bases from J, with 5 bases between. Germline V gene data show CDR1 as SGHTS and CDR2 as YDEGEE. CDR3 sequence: CASSLTPEAFF. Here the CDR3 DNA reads TGTGCCAGCAGCTTAACCCCTGAAGCTTTCTTT.